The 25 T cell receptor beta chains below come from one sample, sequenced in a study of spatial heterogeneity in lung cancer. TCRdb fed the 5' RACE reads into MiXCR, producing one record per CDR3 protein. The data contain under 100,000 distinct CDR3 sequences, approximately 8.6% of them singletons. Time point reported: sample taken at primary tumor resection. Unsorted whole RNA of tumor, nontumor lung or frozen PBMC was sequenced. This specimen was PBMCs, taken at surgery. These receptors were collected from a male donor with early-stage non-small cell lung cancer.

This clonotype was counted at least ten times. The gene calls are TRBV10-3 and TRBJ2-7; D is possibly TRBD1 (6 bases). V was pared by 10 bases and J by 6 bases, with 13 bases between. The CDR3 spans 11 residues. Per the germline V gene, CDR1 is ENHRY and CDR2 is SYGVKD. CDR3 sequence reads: CATGRGGEQYF. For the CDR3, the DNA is TGTGCCACTGGTCGAGGGGGCGAGCAGTACTTC.

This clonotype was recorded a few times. The CDR3 nucleotides are TGTGCCAGCAGTGAATATGGCGGTACCCTCGGAGAGCAGTTCTTC. Protein product: CASSEYGGTLGEQFF. V gene TRBV6-1 combines with J gene TRBJ2-1; no firm D call. The CDR3 sequence is 15 residues long. CDR1 is MNHNS, CDR2 SASEGT, per germline. V lost 2 bases to trimming and J lost 10 bases, with 18 bases between them.

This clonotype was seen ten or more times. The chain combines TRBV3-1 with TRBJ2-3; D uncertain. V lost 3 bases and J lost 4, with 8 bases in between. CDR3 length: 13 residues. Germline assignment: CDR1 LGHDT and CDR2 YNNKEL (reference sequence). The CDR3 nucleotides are TGTGCCAGCAGCCATCGCGCGGCAGATACGCAGTATTTT. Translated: CASSHRAADTQYF.

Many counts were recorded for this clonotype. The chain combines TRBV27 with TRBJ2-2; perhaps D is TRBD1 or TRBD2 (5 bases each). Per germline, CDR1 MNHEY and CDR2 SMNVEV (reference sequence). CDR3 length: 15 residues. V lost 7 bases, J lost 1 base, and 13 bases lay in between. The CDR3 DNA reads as TGTGCCAGCACCCGGGACGTCAGGAACACCGGGGAGCTGTTTTTT. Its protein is CASTRDVRNTGELFF.

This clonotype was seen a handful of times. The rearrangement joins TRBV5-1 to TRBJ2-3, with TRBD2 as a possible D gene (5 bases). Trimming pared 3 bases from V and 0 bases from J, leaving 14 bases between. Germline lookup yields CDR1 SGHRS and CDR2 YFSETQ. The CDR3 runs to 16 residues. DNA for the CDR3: TGCGCCAGCAGCTCCGGGGTCACACTAAGCACAGATACGCAGTATTTT. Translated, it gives CASSSGVTLSTDTQYF. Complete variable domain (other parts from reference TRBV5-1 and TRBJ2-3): KAGVTQTPRYLIKTRGQQVTLSCSPISGHRSVSWYQQTPGQGLQFLFEYFSETQRNKGNFPGRFSGRQFSNSRSEMNVSTLELGDSALYLCASSSGVTLSTDTQYFGPGTRLTVL.

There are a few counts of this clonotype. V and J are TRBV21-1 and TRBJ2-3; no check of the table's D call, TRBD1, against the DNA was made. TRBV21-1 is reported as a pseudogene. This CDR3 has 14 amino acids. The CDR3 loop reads CASSRDSRTDTQYF. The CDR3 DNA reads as TGTGCCAGCAGCCGGGACAGCCGCACAGATACGCAGTATTTT.

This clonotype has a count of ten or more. Here the CDR3 reads CAWSVRGDTEAFF. CDR3 DNA: TGTGCCTGGAGTGTCCGAGGGGACACTGAAGCTTTCTTT. The chain combines TRBV30 with TRBJ1-1; D is possibly TRBD1 (5 bases). This CDR3 comprises 13 residues. CDR1 is GTSNPN, CDR2 SVGIG, per germline (reference sequence). Trimming pared 0 bases from V and 3 bases from J, leaving 8 bases between.

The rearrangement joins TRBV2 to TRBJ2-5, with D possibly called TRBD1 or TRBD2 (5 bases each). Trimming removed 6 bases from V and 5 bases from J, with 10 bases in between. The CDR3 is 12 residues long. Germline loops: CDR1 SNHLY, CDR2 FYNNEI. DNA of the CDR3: TGTGCCAGCAGGACCGAGGGGGAGACCCAGTACTTC. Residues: CASRTEGETQYF.

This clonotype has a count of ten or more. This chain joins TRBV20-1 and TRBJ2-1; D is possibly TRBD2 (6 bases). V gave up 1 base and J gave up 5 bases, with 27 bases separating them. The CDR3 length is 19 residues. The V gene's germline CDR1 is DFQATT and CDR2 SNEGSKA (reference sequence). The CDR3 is CSARAWWTTQKNNNNEQFF. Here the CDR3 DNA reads TGCAGTGCTAGAGCATGGTGGACTACCCAGAAAAACAACAACAATGAGCAGTTCTTC.

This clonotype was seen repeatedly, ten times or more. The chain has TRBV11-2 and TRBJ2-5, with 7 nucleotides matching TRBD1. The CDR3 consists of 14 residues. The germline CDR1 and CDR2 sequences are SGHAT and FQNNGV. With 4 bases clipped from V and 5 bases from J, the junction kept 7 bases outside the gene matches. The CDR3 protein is CASSSDREEETQYF. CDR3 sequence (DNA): TGTGCCAGCAGCTCCGACAGGGAAGAGGAGACCCAGTACTTC.

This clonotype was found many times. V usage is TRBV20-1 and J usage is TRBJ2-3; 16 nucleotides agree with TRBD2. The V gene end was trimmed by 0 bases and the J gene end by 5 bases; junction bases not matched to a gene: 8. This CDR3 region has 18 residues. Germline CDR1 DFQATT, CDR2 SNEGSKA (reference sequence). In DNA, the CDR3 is TGCAGTGCTAGAGATCGGGGACTAGCGGGAGGGCCCGAAGATACGCAGTATTTT. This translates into CSARDRGLAGGPEDTQYF.

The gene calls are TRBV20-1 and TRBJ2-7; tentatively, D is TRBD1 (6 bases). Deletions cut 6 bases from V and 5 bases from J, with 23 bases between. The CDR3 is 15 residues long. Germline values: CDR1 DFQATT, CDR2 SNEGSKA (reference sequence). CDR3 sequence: CSALYRALSVDEQYF. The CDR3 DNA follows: TGCAGTGCGCTTTACAGGGCTTTGTCGGTGGACGAGCAGTACTTC.

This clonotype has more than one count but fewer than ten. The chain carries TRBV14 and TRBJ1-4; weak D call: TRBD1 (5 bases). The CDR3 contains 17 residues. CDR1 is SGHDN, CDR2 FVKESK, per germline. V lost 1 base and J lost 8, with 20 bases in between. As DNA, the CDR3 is TGTGCCAGCAGCCAAGTTGGAGGGGAGGAAGGAAAGGAAAAACTGTTTTTT. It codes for CASSQVGGEEGKEKLFF.

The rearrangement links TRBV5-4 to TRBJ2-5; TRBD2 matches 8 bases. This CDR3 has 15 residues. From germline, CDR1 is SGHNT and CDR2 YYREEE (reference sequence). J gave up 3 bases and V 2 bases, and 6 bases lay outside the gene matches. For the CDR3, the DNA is TGTGCCAGCAGCTTAGTAGCGGGGAGGGAAGAGACCCAGTACTTC. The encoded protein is CASSLVAGREETQYF.

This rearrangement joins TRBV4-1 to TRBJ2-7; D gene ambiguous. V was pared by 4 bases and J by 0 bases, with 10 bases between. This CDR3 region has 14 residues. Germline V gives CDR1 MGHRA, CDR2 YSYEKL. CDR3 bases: TGCGCCAGCAGCCCCGTTAGAGGCTCCTACGAGCAGTACTTC. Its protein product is CASSPVRGSYEQYF.

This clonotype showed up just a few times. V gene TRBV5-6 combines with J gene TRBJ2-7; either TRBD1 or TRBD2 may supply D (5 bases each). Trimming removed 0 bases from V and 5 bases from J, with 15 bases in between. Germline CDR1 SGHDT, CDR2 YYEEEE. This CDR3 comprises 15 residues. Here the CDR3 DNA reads TGTGCCAGCAGCTTGGCCATCGGGGCCCCCCACGAGCAGTACTTC. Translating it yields CASSLAIGAPHEQYF. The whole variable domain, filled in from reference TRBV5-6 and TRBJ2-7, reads DAGVTQSPTHLIKTRGQQVTLRCSPKSGHDTVSWYQQALGQGPQFIFQYYEEEERQRGNFPDRFSGHQFPNYSSELNVNALLLGDSALYLCASSLAIGAPHEQYFGPGTRLTVT.

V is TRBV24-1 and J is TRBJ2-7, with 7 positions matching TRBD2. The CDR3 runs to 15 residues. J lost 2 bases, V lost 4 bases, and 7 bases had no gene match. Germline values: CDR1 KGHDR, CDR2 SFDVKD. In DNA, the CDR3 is TGTGCCACCAGTGACGCTAGCGGAGGACCCTACGAGCAGTACTTC. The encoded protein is CATSDASGGPYEQYF.

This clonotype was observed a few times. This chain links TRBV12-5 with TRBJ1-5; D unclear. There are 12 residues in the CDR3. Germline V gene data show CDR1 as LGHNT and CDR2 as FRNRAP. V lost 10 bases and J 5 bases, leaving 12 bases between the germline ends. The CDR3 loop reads CATSLPDQPQHF. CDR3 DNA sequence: TGTGCTACCTCCCTCCCCGATCAGCCCCAGCATTTT.

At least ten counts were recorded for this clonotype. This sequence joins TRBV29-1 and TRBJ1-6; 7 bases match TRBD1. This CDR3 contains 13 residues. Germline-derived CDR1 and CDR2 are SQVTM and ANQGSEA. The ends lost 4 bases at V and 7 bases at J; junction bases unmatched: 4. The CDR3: CSVGGQENSPLHF. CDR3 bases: TGCAGCGTTGGCGGACAGGAGAATTCACCCCTCCACTTT.

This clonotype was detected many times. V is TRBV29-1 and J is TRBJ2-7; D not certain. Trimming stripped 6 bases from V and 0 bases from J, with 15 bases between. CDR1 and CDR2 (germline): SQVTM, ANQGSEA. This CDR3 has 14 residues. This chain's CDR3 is CSVRRALSSYEQYF. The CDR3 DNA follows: TGCAGCGTGCGTCGGGCCCTCTCCTCCTACGAGCAGTACTTC.

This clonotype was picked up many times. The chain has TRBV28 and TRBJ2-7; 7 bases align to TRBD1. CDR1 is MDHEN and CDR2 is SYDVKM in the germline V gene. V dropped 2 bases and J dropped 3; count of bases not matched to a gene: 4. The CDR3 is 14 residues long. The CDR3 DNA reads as TGTGCCAGCAGTTTAACCGACAGGGTCTACGAGCAGTACTTC. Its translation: CASSLTDRVYEQYF.

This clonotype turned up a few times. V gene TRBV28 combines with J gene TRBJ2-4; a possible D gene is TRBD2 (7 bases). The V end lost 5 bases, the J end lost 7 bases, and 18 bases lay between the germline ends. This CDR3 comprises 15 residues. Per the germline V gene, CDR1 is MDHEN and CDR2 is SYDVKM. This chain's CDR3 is CASSPPGGPVNIQYF. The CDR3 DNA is TGTGCCAGCAGTCCTCCCGGGGGGCCGGTGAACATTCAGTACTTC.

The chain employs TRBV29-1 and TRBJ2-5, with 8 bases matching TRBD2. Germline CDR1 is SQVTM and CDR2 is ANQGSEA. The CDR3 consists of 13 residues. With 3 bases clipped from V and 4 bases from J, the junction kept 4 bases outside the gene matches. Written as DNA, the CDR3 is TGCAGCGTTGACGCGGGAGGCGGAGAGACCCAGTACTTC. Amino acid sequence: CSVDAGGGETQYF.

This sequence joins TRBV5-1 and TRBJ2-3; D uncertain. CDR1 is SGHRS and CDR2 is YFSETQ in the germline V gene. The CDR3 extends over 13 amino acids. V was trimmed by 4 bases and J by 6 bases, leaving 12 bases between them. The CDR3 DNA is TGCGCCAGCAGCAATGGGAACGGGGATACGCAGTATTTT. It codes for CASSNGNGDTQYF.

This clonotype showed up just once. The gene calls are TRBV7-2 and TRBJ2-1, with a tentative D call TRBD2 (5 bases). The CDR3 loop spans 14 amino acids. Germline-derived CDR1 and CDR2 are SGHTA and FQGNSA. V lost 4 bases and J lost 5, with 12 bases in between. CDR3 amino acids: CASSSISGDNEQFF. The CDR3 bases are TGTGCCAGCAGCTCAATCAGCGGAGACAATGAGCAGTTCTTC. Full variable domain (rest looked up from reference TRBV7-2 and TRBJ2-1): GAGVSQSPSNKVTEKGKDVELRCDPISGHTALYWYRQSLGQGLEFLIYFQGNSAPDKSGLPSDRFSAERTGGSVSTLTIQRTQQEDSAVYLCASSSISGDNEQFFGPGTRLTVL.